This TCR beta chain was observed in a study of shared clonotypes between healthy human individuals. There are 14 residues in the CDR3. Per germline, CDR1 SGHDT and CDR2 YYEEEE. With 4 bases clipped from V and 4 bases from J, the junction kept 6 bases outside the gene matches. Method: immunoSEQ multiplex PCR; TCRdb's copy keeps in-frame clones and lacks some. The sample has about 700,000 clones, 74% seen once; the top ten hold 1.5% to 2%. What was sequenced was memory CD4+ T cells sorted from blood. The subset is: CD45RA-negative fraction. The chain joins TRBV5-6 to TRBJ2-5; 8 positions agree with TRBD2. The sequence was collected from a woman aged 25 to 39 in good health. The CDR3 nucleotides read TGTGCCAGCAGCCCGGGGGGGAGTTCAGAGACCCAGTACTTC. This gives the protein CASSPGGSSETQYF.